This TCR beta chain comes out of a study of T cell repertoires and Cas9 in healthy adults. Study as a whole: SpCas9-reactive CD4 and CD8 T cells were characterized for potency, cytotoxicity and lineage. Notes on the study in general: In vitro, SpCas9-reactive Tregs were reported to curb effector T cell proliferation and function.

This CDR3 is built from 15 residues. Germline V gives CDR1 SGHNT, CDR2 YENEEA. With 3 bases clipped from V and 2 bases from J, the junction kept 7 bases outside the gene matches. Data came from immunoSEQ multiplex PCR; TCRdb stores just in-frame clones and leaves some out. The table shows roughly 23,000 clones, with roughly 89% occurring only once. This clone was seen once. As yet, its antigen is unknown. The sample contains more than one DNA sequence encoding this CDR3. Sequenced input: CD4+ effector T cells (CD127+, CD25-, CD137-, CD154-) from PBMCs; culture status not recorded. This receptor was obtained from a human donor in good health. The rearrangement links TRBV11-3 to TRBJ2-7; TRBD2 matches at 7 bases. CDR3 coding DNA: TGTGCCAGCAGCTTCAAAGCGGGACGCCCCTACGAGCAGTACTTC. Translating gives CASSFKAGRPYEQYF.